This T cell receptor beta chain was captured by sequencing in a study of blood T cell repertoires in COVID-19. Study summary: Acute and convalescent COVID-19 samples came from the United States, Italy and Spain.

The CDR3 sequence is 13 residues long. The V end was cut by 3 bases, the J end by 5 bases, with 10 bases between. Germline-derived CDR1 and CDR2 are SNHLY and FYNNEI. Study processing details: Counts of nucleated cells, estimated from reference gene primer amplification, were obtained. This table comes from immunoSEQ multiplex PCR, and its TCRdb copy is limited to in-frame clones, with some not included. That table supplies the V and J calls and clone size; D and trimming were determined from the DNA. Of some 380,000 clones listed, nearly 90% are singletons. Study members were between roughly 18 and 100 years old and lived in 24 US regions.

The receptor was isolated from a middle-aged woman with acute COVID-19. The chain carries TRBV2 and TRBJ2-5; the D is unclear. Sequenced material: PBMCs or T cells enriched from blood (not recorded which). CDR3 in amino acids: CASSDNYGETQYF. CDR3 DNA sequence: TGTGCCAGCAGTGACAACTACGGGGAGACCCAGTACTTC.